The present TCR beta chain was sequenced within a study of T-cell reconstitution after alpha-beta-depleted transplantation in children. The germline CDR1 and CDR2 sequences are MNHEY and SMNVEV (reference sequence). The CDR3 spans 16 residues. V lost 3 bases to trimming and J lost 1 base, with 14 bases between them. This sample's TCRbeta library carried unique molecular identifier barcodes. TCRdb re-called the PCR reads through MiXCR, storing one row per CDR3 protein. The sample carries a few hundred thousand distinct CDR3 sequences, about 7% recorded once. Findings and caveats of the study: Some patients' high day-60 TCRbeta diversity was attributed to recipient cells surviving conditioning. Approximately two months post-transplant, alpha-beta T cells reportedly originated from several hundred expanded graft clones. A year had passed since transplant, and T-cell counts and diversity by then came mostly from newly produced T cells.

This clonotype was seen many times. Its specificity is not known. The source was PBMCs, collected before TCRalphabeta/CD19-depleted stem cell transplant. This sequence was found in a boy aged 2 to 10 with acute lymphoblastic leukemia, due to receive a stem cell transplant. The V call is TRBV27, the J call TRBJ2-3; D may be TRBD1 (6 bases). The CDR3 sequence is CASSFMGASGTDTQYF. Here the CDR3 DNA reads TGTGCCAGCAGTTTTATGGGGGCGAGCGGCACAGATACGCAGTATTTT.